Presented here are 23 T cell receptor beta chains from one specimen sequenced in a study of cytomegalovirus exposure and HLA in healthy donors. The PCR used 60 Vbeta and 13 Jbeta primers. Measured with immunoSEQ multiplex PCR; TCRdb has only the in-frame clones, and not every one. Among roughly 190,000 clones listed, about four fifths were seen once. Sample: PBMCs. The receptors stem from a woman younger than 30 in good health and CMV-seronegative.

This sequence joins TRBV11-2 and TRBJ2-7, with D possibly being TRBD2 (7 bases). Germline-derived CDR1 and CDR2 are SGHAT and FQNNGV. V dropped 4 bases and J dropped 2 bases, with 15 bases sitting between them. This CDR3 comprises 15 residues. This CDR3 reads CASSSPQGGTYEQYF. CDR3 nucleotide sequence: TGTGCCAGCAGCTCTCCACAGGGAGGGACCTACGAGCAGTACTTC.

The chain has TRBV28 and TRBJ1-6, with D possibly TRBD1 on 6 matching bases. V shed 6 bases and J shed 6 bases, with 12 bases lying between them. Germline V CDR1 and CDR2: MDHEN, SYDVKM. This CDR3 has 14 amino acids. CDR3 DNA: TGTGCCAGCAGGGACAGTGGGGTTAATTCACCCCTCCACTTT. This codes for CASRDSGVNSPLHF.

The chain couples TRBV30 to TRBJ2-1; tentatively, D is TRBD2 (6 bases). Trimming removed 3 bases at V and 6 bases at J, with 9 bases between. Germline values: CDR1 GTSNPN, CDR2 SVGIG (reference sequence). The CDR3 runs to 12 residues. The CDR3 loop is CAWRGSGNEQFF. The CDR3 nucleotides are TGTGCCTGGAGGGGTAGCGGCAATGAGCAGTTCTTC.

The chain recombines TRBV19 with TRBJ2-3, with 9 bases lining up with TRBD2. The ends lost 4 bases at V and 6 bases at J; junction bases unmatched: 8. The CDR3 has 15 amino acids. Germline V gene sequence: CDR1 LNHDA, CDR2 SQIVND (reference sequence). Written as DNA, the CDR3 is TGTGCCAGTAGTAGCAGGTCTAGCGGGATGGATACGCAGTATTTT. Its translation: CASSSRSSGMDTQYF. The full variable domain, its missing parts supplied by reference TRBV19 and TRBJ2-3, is DGGITQSPKYLFRKEGQNVTLSCEQNLNHDAMYWYRQDPGQGLRLIYYSQIVNDFQKGDIAEGYSVSREKKESFPLTVTSAQKNPTAFYLCASSSRSSGMDTQYFGPGTRLTVL.

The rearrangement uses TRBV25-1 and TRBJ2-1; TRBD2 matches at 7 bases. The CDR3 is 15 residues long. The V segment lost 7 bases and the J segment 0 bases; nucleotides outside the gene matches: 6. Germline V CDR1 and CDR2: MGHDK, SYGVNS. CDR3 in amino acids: CASKGGRSSYNEQFF. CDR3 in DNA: TGTGCCAGCAAGGGAGGGAGGAGCTCCTACAATGAGCAGTTCTTC.

CDR3 sequence (DNA): TGTGCCAGCAGCTTAGGGGGGGGTGGGAGCACAGATACGCAGTATTTT. This codes for CASSLGGGGSTDTQYF. This chain links TRBV11-2 with TRBJ2-3; 7 bases align to TRBD2. Per germline, CDR1 SGHAT and CDR2 FQNNGV. Germline trimming cut 1 base from V and 0 bases from J; bases unmatched to any gene: 4. There are 16 residues in the CDR3.

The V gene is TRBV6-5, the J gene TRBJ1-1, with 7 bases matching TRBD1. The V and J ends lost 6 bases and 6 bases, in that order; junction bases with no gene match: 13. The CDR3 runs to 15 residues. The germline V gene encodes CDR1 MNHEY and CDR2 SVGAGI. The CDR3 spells CASSYETGRRAEAFF. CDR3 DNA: TGTGCCAGCAGCTACGAGACAGGGAGGAGGGCTGAAGCTTTCTTT.

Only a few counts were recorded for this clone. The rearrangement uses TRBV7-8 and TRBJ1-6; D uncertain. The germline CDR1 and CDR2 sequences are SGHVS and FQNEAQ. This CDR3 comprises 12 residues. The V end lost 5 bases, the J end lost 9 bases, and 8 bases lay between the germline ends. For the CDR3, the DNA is TGTGCCAGCAGCCCGTTTATTTCACCCCTCCACTTT. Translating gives CASSPFISPLHF.

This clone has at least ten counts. The CDR3 coding sequence is TGTGCCAGCAGCTCGAGGCAGGGGGCACGGTCCTACGAGCAGTACGTC. This translates into CASSSRQGARSYEQYV. The chain carries TRBV7-8 and TRBJ2-7; 8 bases are a match to TRBD1. V lost 4 bases, J lost 1 base, and 9 bases stayed unmatched. Germline CDR1 SGHVS, CDR2 FQNEAQ. The CDR3 length is 16 residues.

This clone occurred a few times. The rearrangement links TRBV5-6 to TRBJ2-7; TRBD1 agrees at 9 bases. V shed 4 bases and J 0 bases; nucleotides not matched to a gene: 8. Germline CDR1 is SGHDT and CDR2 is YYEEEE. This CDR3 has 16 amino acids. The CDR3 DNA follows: TGTGCCAGCAGCCTGTGGTCGACAGGGGGCTCCTACGAGCAGTACGTC. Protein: CASSLWSTGGSYEQYV.

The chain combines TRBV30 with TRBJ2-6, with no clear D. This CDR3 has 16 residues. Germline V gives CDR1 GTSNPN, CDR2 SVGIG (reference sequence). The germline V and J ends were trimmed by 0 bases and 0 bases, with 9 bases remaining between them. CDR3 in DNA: TGTGCCTGGAGTGTTTATCTTTTCTCTGGGGCCAACGTCCTGACTTTC. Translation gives CAWSVYLFSGANVLTF.

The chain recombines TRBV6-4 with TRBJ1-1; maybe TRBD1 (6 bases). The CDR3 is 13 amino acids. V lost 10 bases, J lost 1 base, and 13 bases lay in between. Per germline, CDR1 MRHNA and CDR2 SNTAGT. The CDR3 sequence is CAKRRGPNTEAFF. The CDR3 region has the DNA TGTGCCAAGAGGCGGGGGCCGAACACTGAAGCTTTCTTT.

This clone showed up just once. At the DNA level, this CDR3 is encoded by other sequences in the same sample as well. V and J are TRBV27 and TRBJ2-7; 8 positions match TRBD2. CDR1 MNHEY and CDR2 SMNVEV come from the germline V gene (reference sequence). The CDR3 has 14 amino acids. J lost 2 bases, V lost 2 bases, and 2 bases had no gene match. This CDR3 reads CASSLTGGAYEQYF. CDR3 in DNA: TGTGCCAGCAGTTTAACGGGGGGGGCCTACGAGCAGTACTTC.

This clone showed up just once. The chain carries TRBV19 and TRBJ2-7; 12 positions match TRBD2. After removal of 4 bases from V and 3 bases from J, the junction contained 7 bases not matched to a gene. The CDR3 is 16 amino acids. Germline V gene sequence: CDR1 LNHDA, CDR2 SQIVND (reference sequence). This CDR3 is CASSTRLAGGLYEQYF. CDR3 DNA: TGTGCCAGTAGTACCCGGCTAGCGGGAGGGCTCTACGAGCAGTACTTC.

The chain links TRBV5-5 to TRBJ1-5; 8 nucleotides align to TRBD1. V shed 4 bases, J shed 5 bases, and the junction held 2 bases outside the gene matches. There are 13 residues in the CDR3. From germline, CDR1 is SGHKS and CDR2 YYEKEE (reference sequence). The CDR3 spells CASSPQGDQPQHF. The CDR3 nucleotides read TGTGCCAGCAGCCCACAGGGGGATCAGCCCCAGCATTTT. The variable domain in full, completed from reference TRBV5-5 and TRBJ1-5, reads DAGVTQSPTHLIKTRGQQVTLRCSPISGHKSVSWYQQVLGQGPQFIFQYYEKEERGRGNFPDRFSARQFPNYSSELNVNALLLGDSALYLCASSPQGDQPQHFGDGTRLSIL.

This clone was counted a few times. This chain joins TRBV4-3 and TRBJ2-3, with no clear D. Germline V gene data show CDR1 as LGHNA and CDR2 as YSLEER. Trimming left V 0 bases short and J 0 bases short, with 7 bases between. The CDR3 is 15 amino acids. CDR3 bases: TGCGCCAGCAGCCAAGATCCCCTTAGCACAGATACGCAGTATTTT. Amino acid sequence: CASSQDPLSTDTQYF.

CDR3 sequence: CASSLANREVATQYF. The CDR3 DNA sequence: TGCGCCAGCAGCTTGGCCAACCGGGAGGTCGCGACCCAGTACTTC. J is TRBJ2-5 and V is TRBV5-1, with TRBD2 identical over 7 bases. The CDR3 consists of 15 residues. V shed 0 bases and J 7 bases; nucleotides not matched to a gene: 9. CDR1 and CDR2 from the germline V gene are SGHRS and YFSETQ. The full variable domain, with the rest looked up from reference TRBV5-1 and TRBJ2-5, is KAGVTQTPRYLIKTRGQQVTLSCSPISGHRSVSWYQQTPGQGLQFLFEYFSETQRNKGNFPGRFSGRQFSNSRSEMNVSTLELGDSALYLCASSLANREVATQYFGPGTRLLVL.

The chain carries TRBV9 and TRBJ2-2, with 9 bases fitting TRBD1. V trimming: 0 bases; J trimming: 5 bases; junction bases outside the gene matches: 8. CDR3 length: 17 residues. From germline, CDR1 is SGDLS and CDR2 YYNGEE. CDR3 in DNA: TGTGCCAGCAGCGTAGAATGGACAGGGGAGGGGACCGGGGAGCTGTTTTTT. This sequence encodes CASSVEWTGEGTGELFF.

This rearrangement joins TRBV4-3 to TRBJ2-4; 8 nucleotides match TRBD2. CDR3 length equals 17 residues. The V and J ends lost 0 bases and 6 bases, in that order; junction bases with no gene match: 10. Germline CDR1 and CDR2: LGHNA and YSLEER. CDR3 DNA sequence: TGCGCCAGCAGCCAAGAAGGTGGCGGGGGGAAGCGAAACATTCAGTACTTC. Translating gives CASSQEGGGGKRNIQYF.

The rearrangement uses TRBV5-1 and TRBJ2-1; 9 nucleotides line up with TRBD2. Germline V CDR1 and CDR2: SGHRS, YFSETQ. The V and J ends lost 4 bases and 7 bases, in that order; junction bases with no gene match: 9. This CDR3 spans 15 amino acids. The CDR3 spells CASSPGGSGRNEQFF. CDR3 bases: TGCGCCAGCAGCCCCGGGGGTAGCGGGAGAAATGAGCAGTTCTTC.

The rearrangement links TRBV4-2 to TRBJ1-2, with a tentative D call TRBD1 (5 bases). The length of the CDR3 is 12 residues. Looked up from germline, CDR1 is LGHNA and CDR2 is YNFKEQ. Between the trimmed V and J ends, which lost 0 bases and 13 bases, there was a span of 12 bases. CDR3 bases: TGTGCCAGCAGCCAAGAGGGGGAGGAATCCACCTTC. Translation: CASSQEGEESTF.

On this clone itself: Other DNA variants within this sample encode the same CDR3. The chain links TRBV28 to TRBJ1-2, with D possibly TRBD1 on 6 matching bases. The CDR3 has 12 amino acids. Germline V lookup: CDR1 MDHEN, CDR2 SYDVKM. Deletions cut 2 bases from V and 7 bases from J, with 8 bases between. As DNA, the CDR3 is TGTGCCAGCAGTTTAATAGGGGGTGGCTACACCTTC. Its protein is CASSLIGGGYTF.

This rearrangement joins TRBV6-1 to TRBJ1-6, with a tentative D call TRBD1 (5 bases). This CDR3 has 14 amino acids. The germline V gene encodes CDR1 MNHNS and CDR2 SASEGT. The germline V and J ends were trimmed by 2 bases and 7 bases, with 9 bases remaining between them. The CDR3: CASSEPYRNSPLHF. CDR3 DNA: TGTGCCAGCAGTGAACCTTACAGGAATTCACCCCTCCACTTT.